Below, one T cell receptor (beta chain) is given with its context. The sample is drawn from a study of cytomegalovirus exposure and HLA in healthy donors. Amplification used 60 Vbeta primers and 13 Jbeta primers. The data were produced by immunoSEQ multiplex PCR, yet TCRdb's version contains in-frame clones alone and is incomplete. This table holds about 100,000 clones, around 79% found once. The V and J ends lost 4 bases and 6 bases, in that order; junction bases with no gene match: 4. The CDR3 is 13 amino acids. Germline V gene sequence: CDR1 MGHRA, CDR2 YSYEKL. This TCR was recovered from a male donor in good health and CMV-seropositive. Input material: PBMCs. V is TRBV4-1 and J is TRBJ2-7, with 9 bases lining up with TRBD1. CDR3: CASSRLTGGEQYF. For the CDR3, the DNA is TGCGCCAGCAGCCGATTGACAGGGGGCGAGCAGTACTTC.